This T cell receptor beta chain was sequenced for a study of blood T cell repertoires in COVID-19. Study context: Researchers got acute and convalescent COVID-19 samples from the United States, Italy and Spain. The cDNA or gDNA used as material had been derived from T cells, B-cell-depleted T cells, or PBMCs.

The CDR3 is 14 residues long. Germline CDR1 reads LNHDA; CDR2 reads SQIVND (reference sequence). This clone was detected once. One end of the junction does not line up with germline, which may come from a read error. The same CDR3 arises from other DNA sequences in this sample as well. Per the original data handling: How many nucleated cells were present was estimated from reference gene primer amplification. The protocol was immunoSEQ multiplex PCR, while the TCRdb copy is restricted to in-frame clones and leaves out a portion. V and J calls and clone size come straight from that table; D and trimming were deduced from the DNA. Found here are 160,000 or so clones, just under 80% of them singletons; the top ten hold over 11%.

This TCR was recovered from a woman of 80 years or more with acute or convalescent COVID-19. Sequencing used peripheral blood. The genes are TRBV19 and TRBJ1-5; D remains ambiguous. CDR3 region: CASSNRHFNQPQHF. For the CDR3, the DNA is TGTGCCAGTAGCAACAGACATTTCAATCAGCCTCAGCATTTT. Complete variable domain (other parts from reference TRBV19 and TRBJ1-5): DGGITQSPKYLFRKEGQNVTLSCEQNLNHDAMYWYRQDPGQGLRLIYYSQIVNDFQKGDIAEGYSVSREKKESFPLTVTSAQKNPTAFYLCASSNRHFNQPQHFGDGTRLSIL.